The 27 T cell receptor beta chains reported below all come from one sample, sequenced in a study of T cells expressing NK-cell markers. TCRdb reprocessed the 5' RACE reads and keeps a single row for each CDR3 protein, giving no DNA. The repertoire shows about 260,000 distinct CDR3 sequences; the top ten hold around 4%. Sequenced material: blood T cells: a sorted CD56 or NKG2C T cell subset, CD4+ or CD8+ T cells, or bulk PBMC T cells (not recorded which). The origin of the receptors is a woman between 18 and 70 years old in good health.

The chain is built from TRBV24-1 and TRBJ2-5; lacking DNA, the TRBD1 call made by TCRdb goes unchecked. This CDR3 comprises 15 residues. Germline values: CDR1 KGHDR, CDR2 SFDVKD. The CDR3 is CATSDPGGPGETQYF.

This sequence joins TRBV18 and TRBJ1-1; TCRdb's assignment of TRBD1 cannot be checked, as there is no DNA. Per the germline V gene, CDR1 is KGHSH and CDR2 is LQKENI. This CDR3 spans 14 amino acids. The CDR3 sequence is CASSCVGKNTEAFF.

V gene TRBV5-1 combines with J gene TRBJ2-1; absent DNA, TCRdb's TRBD2 call cannot be checked. Germline values: CDR1 SGHRS, CDR2 YFSETQ. This CDR3 is built from 14 residues. This CDR3 reads CASSLVGEVNEQFF.

This rearrangement joins TRBV7-8 to TRBJ1-2; the D call from TCRdb, TRBD1, cannot be confirmed without DNA. This CDR3 spans 15 amino acids. Germline V gene data show CDR1 as SGHVS and CDR2 as FQNEAQ. CDR3 region: CASSPLARADYGYTF.

The rearrangement uses TRBV6-4 and TRBJ2-3; TCRdb gives TRBD1 as the D gene, but with no DNA this cannot be confirmed. Germline V CDR1 and CDR2: MRHNA, SNTAGT. CDR3 length: 15 residues. CDR3 residues: CASKPLGTDTDTQYF.

The chain joins TRBV7-2 to TRBJ2-1; TCRdb selects TRBD2, and the lack of DNA leaves this call unchecked. The CDR3 runs 16 residues. Germline V lookup: CDR1 SGHTA, CDR2 FQGNSA. CDR3 residues: CASSYGPGTTGGEQFF. Drawing the rest from reference TRBV7-2 and TRBJ2-1, the complete variable domain is GAGVSQSPSNKVTEKGKDVELRCDPISGHTALYWYRQSLGQGLEFLIYFQGNSAPDKSGLPSDRFSAERTGGSVSTLTIQRTQQEDSAVYLCASSYGPGTTGGEQFFGPGTRLTVL.

The chain couples TRBV28 to TRBJ2-7. This CDR3 contains 14 residues. The germline V gene encodes CDR1 MDHEN and CDR2 SYDVKM. The CDR3 protein is CASSHRQTIYEQYF.

CDR3 in amino acids: CASSQLSGQETQYF. The genes are TRBV3-1 and TRBJ2-5; TCRdb returns TRBD2, unconfirmable since there is no DNA. The germline gives CDR1 LGHDT, CDR2 YNNKEL (reference sequence). The CDR3 covers 14 residues.

The genes are TRBV16 and TRBJ2-1; with no DNA, the TCRdb D assignment of TRBD2 cannot be verified. CDR3 length equals 15 residues. Germline CDR1 reads KGHSY; CDR2 reads FQNENV. The CDR3 protein is CASSQGLAVYNEQFF.

J is TRBJ2-4 and V is TRBV6-1; TCRdb selects TRBD1, and the lack of DNA leaves this call unchecked. Germline loops: CDR1 MNHNS, CDR2 SASEGT. CDR3 length: 13 amino acids. The CDR3 loop is CASSEEGGAIQYF.

The rearrangement joins TRBV5-8 to TRBJ2-1; TCRdb picks TRBD2, but there is no DNA to check that call. Per germline, CDR1 SGHTS and CDR2 YDEGEE. The CDR3 is 14 residues long. Here the CDR3 reads CASSLGRGINEQFF.

V gene TRBV18 combines with J gene TRBJ2-3. The CDR3 sequence is 15 residues long. Germline assignment: CDR1 KGHSH and CDR2 LQKENI. The CDR3 is CASSPRLRGADTQYF.

V is TRBV29-1 and J is TRBJ2-7; the TCRdb call, TRBD1, lacks DNA for checking. In germline, CDR1 is SQVTM, CDR2 ANQGSEA. The CDR3 runs to 14 residues. The CDR3 spells CSVESHRGRNEQYF.

V usage is TRBV5-1 and J usage is TRBJ1-1. The CDR3 runs 13 residues. Germline CDR1 reads SGHRS; CDR2 reads YFSETQ. The CDR3 sequence is CASSRELNTEAFF.

This chain links TRBV20-1 with TRBJ1-2; the TRBD1 assignment by TCRdb is unverifiable without DNA. Germline V gene data show CDR1 as DFQATT and CDR2 as SNEGSKA (reference sequence). This CDR3 is built from 11 residues. CDR3 amino acids: CSAITGYGYTF.

The chain carries TRBV5-1 and TRBJ2-1; the D gene TCRdb calls, TRBD1, cannot be checked with no DNA. Germline V gene lookup returns CDR1 SGHRS and CDR2 YFSETQ. There are 15 residues in the CDR3. CDR3 region: CASSLEGASLNEQFF.

The V call is TRBV5-1, the J call TRBJ2-7; TCRdb's assignment of TRBD2 cannot be checked, as there is no DNA. Germline loops: CDR1 SGHRS, CDR2 YFSETQ. The CDR3 extends over 16 amino acids. CDR3 loop: CASSRRLADASYEQYF.

The chain couples TRBV7-2 to TRBJ1-4; TCRdb picks TRBD1, but there is no DNA to check that call. From germline, CDR1 is SGHTA and CDR2 FQGNSA. This CDR3 spans 15 amino acids. CDR3 protein: CASSLDGRPNEKLFF.

The V call is TRBV5-4, the J call TRBJ2-3; TCRdb's D call of TRBD2 is untestable without DNA. This CDR3 contains 14 residues. CDR1 and CDR2 from the germline V gene are SGHNT and YYREEE (reference sequence). CDR3 sequence: CASSRGGRTDTQYF.

CDR3 region: CASSRGRGRISGRNEQFF. The V call is TRBV21-1, the J call TRBJ2-1; TCRdb's D gene call, TRBD1, goes unchecked for lack of DNA. TRBV21-1 is a pseudogene. The CDR3 is 18 residues long.

The J gene is TRBJ2-3, the V gene TRBV6-5. The CDR3 runs 15 residues. CDR1 and CDR2 (germline): MNHEY, SVGAGI. CDR3 amino acids: CASSQGGSNTDTQYF.

The chain is built from TRBV3-1 and TRBJ1-2; without DNA, the TCRdb call of TRBD1 cannot be checked. The CDR3 has 16 amino acids. Per germline, CDR1 LGHDT and CDR2 YNNKEL (reference sequence). The CDR3 spells CTSSQDFRGADYGYTF.

This chain connects TRBV7-2 to TRBJ2-1; TCRdb's D call, TRBD2, is unchecked because there is no DNA. The germline V gene encodes CDR1 SGHTA and CDR2 FQGNSA. The CDR3 is 16 amino acids. The chain's CDR3 is CASSLRRREAVNEQFF.

The chain carries TRBV10-3 and TRBJ2-1. Per the germline V gene, CDR1 is ENHRY and CDR2 is SYGVKD. The CDR3 spans 15 residues. This chain's CDR3 is CAISDPGISYNEQFF.

J is TRBJ2-7 and V is TRBV14; the TCRdb call, TRBD2, lacks DNA for checking. CDR3 size: 16 residues. Looked up from germline, CDR1 is SGHDN and CDR2 is FVKESK. Here the CDR3 reads CASSPTAGRSSYEQYF. Using reference TRBV14 and TRBJ2-7 for the parts outside the CDR3, the full variable domain is EAGVTQFPSHSVIEKGQTVTLRCDPISGHDNLYWYRRVMGKEIKFLLHFVKESKQDESGMPNNRFLAERTGGTYSTLKVQPAELEDSGVYFCASSPTAGRSSYEQYFGPGTRLTVT.

J is TRBJ1-2 and V is TRBV5-5. The germline gives CDR1 SGHKS, CDR2 YYEKEE (reference sequence). The CDR3 runs to 12 residues. CDR3 loop: CASSPMDYGYTF.

This chain uses TRBV28 with TRBJ2-7; lacking DNA, the TRBD2 call made by TCRdb goes unchecked. CDR1 and CDR2 from the germline V gene are MDHEN and SYDVKM. This CDR3 region has 15 residues. CDR3 in amino acids: CASSPPRGNSYEQYF.